This T cell receptor beta chain derives from a study of blood T cell repertoires in COVID-19. Overall study context: Whether acute or convalescent, the COVID-19 samples came from the United States, Italy and Spain.

Assignment of participants to cohorts was predicated upon participant-reported clinical history. Cohort 3 donors counted as recovered after two negative PCRs, clearance, or resolved symptoms. In the original analysis: Nucleated cell counts were estimated from reference gene primer amplification. This table comes from immunoSEQ multiplex PCR, and its TCRdb copy is limited to in-frame clones, with some not included. D and trimming come from the DNA, and the V and J calls and clone size come from that table. The table lists roughly 230,000 clones, 70% to 85% of them singletons. CDR1 and CDR2 (germline): SGHRS, YFSETQ. CDR3 length: 13 residues. Trimming at V came to 8 bases and at J to 4 bases, leaving 5 bases not matched to a gene.

Sequenced: PBMCs or T cells enriched from blood (not recorded which). The chain couples TRBV5-1 to TRBJ1-4, with TRBD1 matching 7 bases. This clonotype was obtained from an older woman who had recovered from COVID-19. This CDR3 reads CASNRGGNEKLFF. The CDR3 DNA reads TGCGCCAGTAACAGGGGCGGTAATGAAAAACTGTTTTTT.